The 23 T cell receptor beta chains presented below share a single source sample, sequenced in a study of blood T cell repertoires in COVID-19. Sequenced by immunoSEQ multiplex PCR; TCRdb stores in-frame clones only, minus some. The sample holds about 130,000 clones, 81% seen once. The sample comprised peripheral blood. These receptors were collected from a woman in her forties or fifties with acute or convalescent COVID-19.

This clone occurred a few times. This chain connects TRBV2 to TRBJ1-2; unclear D gene. V was clipped by 3 bases and J by 5 bases, with 7 bases between them. The germline CDR1 and CDR2 sequences are SNHLY and FYNNEI. The CDR3 extends over 12 amino acids. The CDR3 nucleotides read TGTGCCAGCAGTGAGTTGACTTATGGCTACACCTTC. Translated: CASSELTYGYTF.

The CDR3 DNA reads as TGTGCCAGCAGCGGGGGTAGGACAGGGGTTCCAGATACGCAGTATTTT. Protein product: CASSGGRTGVPDTQYF. The J gene is TRBJ2-3, the V gene TRBV7-8, with 9 bases that match TRBD1. Trimming removed 5 bases from V and 4 bases from J; junction bases left unmatched: 10. This CDR3 has 16 amino acids. In germline, CDR1 is SGHVS, CDR2 FQNEAQ.

This chain uses TRBV5-1 with TRBJ2-3; 9 bases line up with TRBD2. The CDR3 totals 14 residues. V gave up 2 bases and J gave up 6 bases; unmatched junction bases: 4. Germline CDR1 is SGHRS and CDR2 is YFSETQ. The DNA for the CDR3 is TGCGCCAGCAGCTTAGGACTAGCGTTGGATACGCAGTATTTT. Amino acids: CASSLGLALDTQYF. Variable domain in full (rest from reference TRBV5-1 and TRBJ2-3): KAGVTQTPRYLIKTRGQQVTLSCSPISGHRSVSWYQQTPGQGLQFLFEYFSETQRNKGNFPGRFSGRQFSNSRSEMNVSTLELGDSALYLCASSLGLALDTQYFGPGTRLTVL.

V and J are TRBV28 and TRBJ1-5; D may be TRBD1 (5 bases). CDR1 and CDR2 (germline): MDHEN, SYDVKM. V was shortened by 4 bases and J by 5 bases, with 18 bases between the two germline ends. CDR3 length: 16 amino acids. CDR3 sequence: CASSSPPGGGDQPQHF. The CDR3 region has the DNA TGTGCCAGCAGTTCCCCCCCGGGGGGAGGGGATCAGCCCCAGCATTTT.

This clone was counted between two and nine times. The V call is TRBV4-1, the J call TRBJ1-6, with D tentatively TRBD1 (6 bases). The V gene lost 0 bases and the J gene lost 10 bases, with 10 bases spanning the gap. The V gene's germline CDR1 is MGHRA and CDR2 YSYEKL. CDR3 length: 14 residues. This CDR3 is CASSQESGASPLHF. DNA for the CDR3: TGCGCCAGCAGCCAAGAGTCAGGGGCCTCACCCCTCCACTTT.

The CDR3 nucleotides are TGTGCCAGCAGTGACCCCAGGACAGGCTACAATCAGCCCCAGCATTTT. This translates into CASSDPRTGYNQPQHF. V and J are TRBV6-1 and TRBJ1-5; 7 bases fit TRBD1. Germline lookup yields CDR1 MNHNS and CDR2 SASEGT. The CDR3 contains 16 residues. The V gene end was trimmed by 3 bases and the J gene end by 3 bases; junction bases not matched to a gene: 8.

V is TRBV19 and J is TRBJ1-2; the D is unclear. Trimming took 1 base from V and 4 from J, leaving 10 bases between them. The CDR3 has 14 amino acids. Germline CDR1 and CDR2: LNHDA and SQIVND (reference sequence). This CDR3 reads CASSIVLQPYGYTF. DNA of the CDR3: TGTGCCAGTAGTATAGTTCTACAGCCCTATGGCTACACCTTC.

V usage is TRBV10-3 and J usage is TRBJ2-3, with no clear D. Germline V CDR1 and CDR2: ENHRY, SYGVKD. CDR3 length equals 13 residues. Deletions cut 3 bases from V and 5 bases from J, with 9 bases between. Written as DNA, the CDR3 is TGTGCCATCAGTGAAGGAGTAAAAGATACGCAGTATTTT. Encoded protein: CAISEGVKDTQYF.

This chain links TRBV4-1 with TRBJ1-2, with TRBD1 as a possible D gene (6 bases). V lost 4 bases and J lost 7, with 13 bases in between. From germline, CDR1 is MGHRA and CDR2 YSYEKL. CDR3 length: 13 residues. The chain's CDR3 is CASSLTGLGGYTF. In DNA, the CDR3 is TGCGCCAGCAGCCTCACAGGGCTCGGTGGCTACACCTTC.

The rearrangement uses TRBV6-5 and TRBJ1-5; tentatively, D is TRBD1 (5 bases). From germline, CDR1 is MNHEY and CDR2 SVGAGI. The CDR3 has 13 residues. V was trimmed by 7 bases and J by 3 bases, leaving 10 bases between them. The CDR3 coding sequence is TGTGCCAGCACGCGGGACGCCAATCAGCCCCAGCATTTT. This codes for CASTRDANQPQHF.

The V and J genes are TRBV10-3 and TRBJ1-4; a possible D gene is TRBD1 (6 bases). The V end lost 7 bases, the J end lost 13 bases, and 28 bases lay between the germline ends. The CDR3 is made up of 16 amino acids. In germline, CDR1 is ENHRY, CDR2 SYGVKD. CDR3 sequence reads: CAIKQGLGKPMKRLFF. The CDR3 DNA reads as TGTGCCATCAAGCAGGGGTTGGGCAAACCAATGAAAAGACTGTTTTTT.

This clone was found once. The chain recombines TRBV20-1 with TRBJ1-5, with TRBD1 matching 7 bases. Germline values: CDR1 DFQATT, CDR2 SNEGSKA (reference sequence). V lost 3 bases and J lost 6; bases outside the gene matches: 8. The CDR3 has 14 residues. In nucleotides, the CDR3 is TGCAGTGCTAGTTTGACAGGGTGGAGTCAGCCCCAGCATTTT. This translates into CSASLTGWSQPQHF.

The gene calls are TRBV6-5 and TRBJ2-7; TRBD1 matches 8 bases. V gave up 5 bases and J gave up 0 bases; unmatched junction bases: 6. The germline V gene has CDR1 MNHEY and CDR2 SVGAGI. This CDR3 has 15 residues. The CDR3 bases are TGTGCCAGCAGTCCCAGGGGGCTCAGCTCCTACGAGCAGTACTTC. Translation: CASSPRGLSSYEQYF.

This clone was picked up one time. The rearrangement uses TRBV2 and TRBJ1-1; D gene unclear. Germline loops: CDR1 SNHLY, CDR2 FYNNEI. The V gene lost 3 bases and the J gene lost 3 bases, with 17 bases spanning the gap. This CDR3 comprises 16 residues. The CDR3 nucleotides read TGTGCCAGCAGTGACTTTGGCCAGCTCCTAGACACTGAAGCTTTCTTT. It codes for CASSDFGQLLDTEAFF.

This clone was seen a few times. The chain employs TRBV29-1 and TRBJ1-2; 7 nucleotides agree with TRBD1. The CDR3 has 13 residues. Trimming cost V 7 bases and J 7 bases; bases outside gene matches: 12. Germline V lookup: CDR1 SQVTM, CDR2 ANQGSEA. The DNA for the CDR3 is TGCAGCGGCACGACAGGGTGGGGGAGTGGCTACACCTTC. It translates to CSGTTGWGSGYTF. Full variable domain (outside the CDR3, taken from reference TRBV29-1 and TRBJ1-2): SAVISQKPSRDICQRGTSLTIQCQVDSQVTMMFWYRQQPGQSLTLIATANQGSEATYESGFVIDKFPISRPNLTFSTLTVSNMSPEDSSIYLCSGTTGWGSGYTFGSGTRLTVV.

Points on this clone: A read error may be the cause here, since a much bigger clone is one base away. V is TRBV10-1 and J is TRBJ2-2; TRBD2 matches 9 bases. Trimming cost V 0 bases and J 4 bases; bases outside gene matches: 12. The CDR3 is 19 residues long. The V gene's germline CDR1 is WNHNN and CDR2 SYGVQD (reference sequence). This CDR3 is CASSESGVAGERGTGELFF. As DNA, the CDR3 is TGCGCCAGCAGTGAGTCAGGGGTAGCGGGGGAGCGGGGCACCGGGGAGCTGTTTTTT.

The genes are TRBV3-1 (or the pseudogene TRBV3-2) and TRBJ1-1; D not certain. CDR1 LGHDT and CDR2 YNNKEL come from the germline V gene (reference sequence). The CDR3 runs 14 residues. Trimming pared 6 bases from V and 3 bases from J, leaving 14 bases between. The CDR3 sequence is CASRLGVYHTEAFF. In DNA form, the CDR3 reads TGTGCCAGCAGATTAGGAGTTTACCACACTGAAGCTTTCTTT.

The J gene is TRBJ2-2, the V gene TRBV9; 8 bases agree with TRBD1. Looked up from germline, CDR1 is SGDLS and CDR2 is YYNGEE. Trimming at V came to 6 bases and at J to 6 bases, leaving 7 bases not matched to a gene. This CDR3 region has 14 residues. CDR3 sequence (DNA): TGTGCCAGCACCAGGACAGGGATGCCCGGGGAGCTGTTTTTT. This encodes CASTRTGMPGELFF.

CDR3 protein: CASSLDRAGNTIYF. For the CDR3, the DNA is TGTGCCAGCAGCCTAGACAGGGCTGGAAACACCATATATTTT. V usage is TRBV3-1 (or the pseudogene TRBV3-2) and J usage is TRBJ1-3; 7 bases match TRBD1. This CDR3 is 14 amino acids long. In germline, CDR1 is LGHDT, CDR2 YNNKEL (reference sequence). J lost 2 bases, V lost 4 bases, and 2 bases had no gene match.

Ten or more counts support this clone. The chain couples TRBV28 to TRBJ2-7; D might be TRBD1 (6 bases). CDR1 MDHEN and CDR2 SYDVKM come from the germline V gene. The V gene lost 2 bases and the J gene lost 2 bases, with 7 bases spanning the gap. The CDR3 totals 13 residues. The CDR3 DNA reads as TGTGCCAGCAGTTTAGGGACACCCTACGAGCAGTACTTC. This encodes CASSLGTPYEQYF. Full variable domain (outside the CDR3, taken from reference TRBV28 and TRBJ2-7): DVKVTQSSRYLVKRTGEKVFLECVQDMDHENMFWYRQDPGLGLRLIYFSYDVKMKEKGDIPEGYSVSREKKERFSLILESASTNQTSMYLCASSLGTPYEQYFGPGTRLTVT.

J is TRBJ2-7 and V is TRBV29-1; tentative D call: TRBD1 (6 bases). Germline V gene data show CDR1 as SQVTM and CDR2 as ANQGSEA. This CDR3 has 15 amino acids. Trimming pared 4 bases from V and 0 bases from J, leaving 16 bases between. CDR3 loop: CSVAGSRGSSYEQYF. The CDR3 DNA follows: TGCAGCGTTGCCGGGTCCAGGGGAAGCTCCTACGAGCAGTACTTC.

The chain combines TRBV19 with TRBJ2-7; D is possibly TRBD2 (5 bases). CDR1 is LNHDA and CDR2 is SQIVND in the germline V gene (reference sequence). The ends were cut back, 5 bases at V and 0 bases at J, with 11 bases in the middle. The CDR3 totals 14 residues. The CDR3 protein is CASSREGSSYEQYF. CDR3 nucleotide sequence: TGTGCCAGTAGTCGGGAAGGGAGCTCCTACGAGCAGTACTTC.

This chain links TRBV7-9 with TRBJ1-3; D might be TRBD1 (6 bases). The CDR3 spans 15 residues. With 6 bases removed from V and 4 bases from J, the gap between germline ends came to 16 bases. Per the germline V gene, CDR1 is SEHNR and CDR2 is FQNEAQ (reference sequence). The CDR3 reads CASSKNRVSGNTIYF. CDR3 in DNA: TGTGCCAGCAGTAAAAACAGGGTATCAGGAAACACCATATATTTT. Full variable domain (missing parts from reference TRBV7-9 and TRBJ1-3): DTGVSQNPRHKITKRGQNVTFRCDPISEHNRLYWYRQTLGQGPEFLTYFQNEAQLEKSRLLSDRFSAERPKGSFSTLEIQRTEQGDSAMYLCASSKNRVSGNTIYFGEGSWLTVV.